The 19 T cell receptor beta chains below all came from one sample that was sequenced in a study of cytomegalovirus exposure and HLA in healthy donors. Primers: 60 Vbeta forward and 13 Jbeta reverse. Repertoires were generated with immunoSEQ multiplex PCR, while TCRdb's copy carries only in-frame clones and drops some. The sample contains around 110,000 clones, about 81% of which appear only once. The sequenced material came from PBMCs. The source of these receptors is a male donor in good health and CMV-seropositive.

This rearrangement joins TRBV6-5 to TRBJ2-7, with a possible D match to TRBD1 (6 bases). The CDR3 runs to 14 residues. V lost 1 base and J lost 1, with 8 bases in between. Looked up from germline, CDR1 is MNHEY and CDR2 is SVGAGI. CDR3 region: CASSYLQGSYEQYF. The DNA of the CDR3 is TGTGCCAGCAGTTACTTACAGGGTTCCTACGAGCAGTACTTC.

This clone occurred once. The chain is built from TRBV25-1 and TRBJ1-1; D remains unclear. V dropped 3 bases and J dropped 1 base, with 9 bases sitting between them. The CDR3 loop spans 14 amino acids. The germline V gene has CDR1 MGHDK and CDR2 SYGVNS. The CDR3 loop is CASSDLPQNTEAFF. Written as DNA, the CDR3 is TGTGCCAGCAGTGATCTACCCCAGAACACTGAAGCTTTCTTT.

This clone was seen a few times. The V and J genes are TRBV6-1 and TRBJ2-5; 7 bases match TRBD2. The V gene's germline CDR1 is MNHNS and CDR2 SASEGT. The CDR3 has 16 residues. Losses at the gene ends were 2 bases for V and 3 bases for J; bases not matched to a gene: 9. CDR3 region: CASSELMRRGEETQYF. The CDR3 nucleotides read TGTGCCAGCAGTGAATTAATGCGTCGGGGGGAAGAGACCCAGTACTTC.

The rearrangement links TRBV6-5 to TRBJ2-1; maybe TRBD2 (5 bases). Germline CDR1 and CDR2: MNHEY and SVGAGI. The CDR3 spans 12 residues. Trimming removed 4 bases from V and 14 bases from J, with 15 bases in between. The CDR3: CASSFHGLLEFF. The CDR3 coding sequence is TGTGCCAGCAGTTTCCACGGACTCTTGGAGTTCTTC.

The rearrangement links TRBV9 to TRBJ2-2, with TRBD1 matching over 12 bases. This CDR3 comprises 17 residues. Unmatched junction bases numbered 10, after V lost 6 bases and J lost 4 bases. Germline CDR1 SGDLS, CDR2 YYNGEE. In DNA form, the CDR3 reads TGTGCCAGCACCCCGGGACAGGGGGCGCCGATCACCGGGGAGCTGTTTTTT. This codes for CASTPGQGAPITGELFF. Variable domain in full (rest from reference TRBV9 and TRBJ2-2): DSGVTQTPKHLITATGQRVTLRCSPRSGDLSVYWYQQSLDQGLQFLIQYYNGEERAKGNILERFSAQQFPDLHSELNLSSLELGDSALYFCASTPGQGAPITGELFFGEGSRLTVL.

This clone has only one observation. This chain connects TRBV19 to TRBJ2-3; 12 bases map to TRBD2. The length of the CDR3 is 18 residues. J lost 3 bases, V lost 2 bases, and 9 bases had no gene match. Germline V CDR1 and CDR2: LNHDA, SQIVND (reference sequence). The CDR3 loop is CASSIKGLAGLATDTQYF. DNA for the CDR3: TGTGCCAGTAGTATAAAGGGACTAGCGGGCCTCGCGACAGATACGCAGTATTTT.

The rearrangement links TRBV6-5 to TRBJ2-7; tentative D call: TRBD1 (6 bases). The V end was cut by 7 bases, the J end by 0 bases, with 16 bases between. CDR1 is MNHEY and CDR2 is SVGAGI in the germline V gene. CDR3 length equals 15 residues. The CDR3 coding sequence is TGTGCCAGCACTCGGGGCCAGGGGACCTCCTACGAGCAGTACTTC. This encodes CASTRGQGTSYEQYF.

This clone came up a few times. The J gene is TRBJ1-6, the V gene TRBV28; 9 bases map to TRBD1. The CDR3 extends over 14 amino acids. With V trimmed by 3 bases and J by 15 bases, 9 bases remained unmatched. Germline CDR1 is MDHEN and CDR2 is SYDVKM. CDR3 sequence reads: CASSLRGQGVYLHF. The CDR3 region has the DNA TGTGCCAGCAGTTTGCGGGGACAGGGAGTTTACCTCCACTTT. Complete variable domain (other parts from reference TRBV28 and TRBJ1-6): DVKVTQSSRYLVKRTGEKVFLECVQDMDHENMFWYRQDPGLGLRLIYFSYDVKMKEKGDIPEGYSVSREKKERFSLILESASTNQTSMYLCASSLRGQGVYLHFGNGTRLTVT.

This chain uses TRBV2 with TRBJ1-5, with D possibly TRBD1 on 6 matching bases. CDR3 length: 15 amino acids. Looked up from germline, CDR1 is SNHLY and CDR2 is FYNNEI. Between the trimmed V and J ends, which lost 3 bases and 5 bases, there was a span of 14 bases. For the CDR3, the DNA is TGTGCCAGCAGTGACAGGGGAGGGACCTATCAGCCCCAGCATTTT. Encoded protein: CASSDRGGTYQPQHF.

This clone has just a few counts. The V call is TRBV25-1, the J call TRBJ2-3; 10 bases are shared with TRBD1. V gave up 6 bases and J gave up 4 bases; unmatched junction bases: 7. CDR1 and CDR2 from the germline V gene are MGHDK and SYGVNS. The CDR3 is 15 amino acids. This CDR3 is CASSNRTGGADTQYF. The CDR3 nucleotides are TGTGCCAGCAGCAATAGGACAGGGGGGGCAGATACGCAGTATTTT.

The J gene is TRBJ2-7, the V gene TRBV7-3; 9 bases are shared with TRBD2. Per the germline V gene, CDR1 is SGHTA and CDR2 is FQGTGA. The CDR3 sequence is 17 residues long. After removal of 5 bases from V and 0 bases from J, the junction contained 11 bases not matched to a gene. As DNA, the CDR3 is TGTGCCAGCAGCCCCCAGAATAGCGGGAGCGCCTCCTACGAGCAGTACTTC. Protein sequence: CASSPQNSGSASYEQYF. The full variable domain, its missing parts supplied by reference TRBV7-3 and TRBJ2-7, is GAGVSQTPSNKVTEKGKYVELRCDPISGHTALYWYRQSLGQGPEFLIYFQGTGAADDSGLPNDRFFAVRPEGSVSTLKIQRTERGDSAVYLCASSPQNSGSASYEQYFGPGTRLTVT.

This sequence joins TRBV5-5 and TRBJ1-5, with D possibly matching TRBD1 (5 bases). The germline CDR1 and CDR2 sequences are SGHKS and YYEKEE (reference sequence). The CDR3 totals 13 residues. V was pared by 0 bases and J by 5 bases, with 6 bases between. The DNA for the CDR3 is TGTGCCAGCAGCTTGGGGGGCGATCAGCCCCAGCATTTT. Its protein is CASSLGGDQPQHF.

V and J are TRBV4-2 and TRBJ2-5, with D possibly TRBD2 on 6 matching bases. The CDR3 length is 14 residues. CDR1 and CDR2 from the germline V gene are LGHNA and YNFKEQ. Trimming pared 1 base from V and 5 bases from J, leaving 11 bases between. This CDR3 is CASSQVGGDETQYF. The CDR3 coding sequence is TGTGCCAGCAGCCAAGTTGGAGGGGACGAGACCCAGTACTTC.

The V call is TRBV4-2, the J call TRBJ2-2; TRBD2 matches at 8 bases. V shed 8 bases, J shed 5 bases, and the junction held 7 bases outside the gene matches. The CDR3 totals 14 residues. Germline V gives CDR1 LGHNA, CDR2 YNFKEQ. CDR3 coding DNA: TGTGCCAGCGGTCGGGGGGGTAGGACCGGGGAGCTGTTTTTT. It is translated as CASGRGGRTGELFF.

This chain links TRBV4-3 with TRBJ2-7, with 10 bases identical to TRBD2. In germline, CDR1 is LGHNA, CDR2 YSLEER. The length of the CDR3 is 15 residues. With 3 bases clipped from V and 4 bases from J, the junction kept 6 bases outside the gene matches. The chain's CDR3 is CASSHLAGEWYEQYF. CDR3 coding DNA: TGCGCCAGCAGCCACCTAGCGGGAGAGTGGTACGAGCAGTACTTC.

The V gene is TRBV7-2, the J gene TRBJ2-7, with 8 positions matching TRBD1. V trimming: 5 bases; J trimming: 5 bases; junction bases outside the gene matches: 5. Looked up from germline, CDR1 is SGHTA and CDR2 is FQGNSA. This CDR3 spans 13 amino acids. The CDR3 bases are TGTGCCAGCAGCGACGACAGGGGCAACGAGCAGTACTTC. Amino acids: CASSDDRGNEQYF.

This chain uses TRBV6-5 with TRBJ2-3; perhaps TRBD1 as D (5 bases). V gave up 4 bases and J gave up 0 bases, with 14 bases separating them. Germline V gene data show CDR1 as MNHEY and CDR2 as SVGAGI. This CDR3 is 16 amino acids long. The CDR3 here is CASSSLLGPSTDTQYF. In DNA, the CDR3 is TGTGCCAGCAGTTCCCTCTTGGGGCCCAGCACAGATACGCAGTATTTT.

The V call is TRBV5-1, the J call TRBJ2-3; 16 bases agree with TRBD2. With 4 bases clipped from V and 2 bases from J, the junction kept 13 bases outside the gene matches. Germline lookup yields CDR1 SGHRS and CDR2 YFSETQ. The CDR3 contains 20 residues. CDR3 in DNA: TGCGCCAGCAGCGCGCCCCCGGGACTAGCGGGGGGGCTCGTCACAGATACGCAGTATTTT. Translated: CASSAPPGLAGGLVTDTQYF.

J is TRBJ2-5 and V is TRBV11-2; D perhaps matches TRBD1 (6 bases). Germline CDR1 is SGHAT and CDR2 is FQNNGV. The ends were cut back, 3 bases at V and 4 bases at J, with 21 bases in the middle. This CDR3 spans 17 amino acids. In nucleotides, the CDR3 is TGTGCCAGCAGCTTTTTTTTTCCTGAACAGGGTCGAGAGACCCAGTACTTC. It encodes CASSFFFPEQGRETQYF.